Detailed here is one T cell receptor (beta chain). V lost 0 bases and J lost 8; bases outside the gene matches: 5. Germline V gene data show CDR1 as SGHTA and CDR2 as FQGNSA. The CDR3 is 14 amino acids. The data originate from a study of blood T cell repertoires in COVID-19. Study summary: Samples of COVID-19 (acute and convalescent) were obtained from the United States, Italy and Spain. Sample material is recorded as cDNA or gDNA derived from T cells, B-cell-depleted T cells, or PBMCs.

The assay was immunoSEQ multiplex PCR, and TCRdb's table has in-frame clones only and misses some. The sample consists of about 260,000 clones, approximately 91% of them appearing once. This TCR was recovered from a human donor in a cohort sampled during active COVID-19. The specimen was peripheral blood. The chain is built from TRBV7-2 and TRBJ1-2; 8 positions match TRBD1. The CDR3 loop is CASSLAQGARGYTF. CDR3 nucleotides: TGTGCCAGCAGCTTAGCGCAGGGGGCTAGAGGCTACACCTTC.